A single sample is the source of the 4 T cell receptor beta chains below, sequenced in a study of shared clonotypes between healthy human individuals (TCRdb year 2020). The library was made by the immunoSEQ multiplex PCR assay. Sourced from immuneACCESS, this table was stored by TCRdb with only in-frame sequences that have V and J called. A share of the clones is absent; for the studies checked, an unresolved V gene accounts for under half, and the remainder has no known explanation. Within this sample are 950,000 to 1,300,000 clones, with about 80% of them counted one time only. The ten largest account for about 1.4% of the sample. The sequenced sample was memory CD4+ T cells sorted from blood. Explained via the paper, the cell subset or site label denotes: CD45RA-negative fraction. The receptors were gathered from a man younger than 35 in good health.

The rearrangement joins TRBV6-1 to TRBJ1-2; D is uncertain. The CDR3 is 13 amino acids. The V end lost 6 bases, the J end lost 3 bases, and 11 bases lay between the germline ends. Germline V gene lookup returns CDR1 MNHNS and CDR2 SASEGT. This CDR3 is CASSFQTDYGYTF. The CDR3 DNA reads TGTGCCAGCAGCTTCCAAACGGACTATGGCTACACCTTC.

The J gene is TRBJ2-2, the V gene TRBV6-5; a possible D gene is TRBD1 (6 bases). V gave up 4 bases and J gave up 7 bases, with 10 bases separating them. This CDR3 has 13 amino acids. Germline V gene sequence: CDR1 MNHEY, CDR2 SVGAGI. The CDR3 coding sequence is TGTGCCAGCAGTTCAGGGGACGTCGGGGAGCTGTTTTTT. It yields the protein CASSSGDVGELFF.

The sample holds many counts of this clone. The chain links TRBV30 to TRBJ1-1; a possible D gene is TRBD1 (6 bases). Germline V gene sequence: CDR1 GTSNPN, CDR2 SVGIG (reference sequence). Trimming took off 1 base at V and 0 bases at J, with 15 bases between the two ends. The CDR3 contains 16 residues. The CDR3 nucleotides are TGTGCCTGGAGTGCCGGGACAACTCTGGTGAACACTGAAGCTTTCTTT. Translated, it gives CAWSAGTTLVNTEAFF.

The genes are TRBV6-6 and TRBJ2-7; D might be TRBD1 or TRBD2, each matching 6 bases. CDR1 is MNHNY and CDR2 is SVGAGI in the germline V gene (reference sequence). This CDR3 is 15 amino acids long. With 5 bases removed from V and 3 bases from J, the gap between germline ends came to 17 bases. This CDR3 is CASSPTGRGHYEQYF. The CDR3 DNA sequence: TGTGCCAGCAGTCCAACGGGGCGGGGACACTACGAGCAGTACTTC.